This TCR beta chain was found in a study of blood T cell repertoires in COVID-19. Study-level background: Acute and convalescent COVID-19 specimens originated in the United States, Italy and Spain.

V was trimmed by 0 bases and J by 7 bases, leaving 8 bases between them. The CDR3 is 13 amino acids. Germline V lookup: CDR1 SGDLS, CDR2 YYNGEE. Profiling relied on immunoSEQ multiplex PCR, and the TCRdb table lists in-frame clones only, not all of them. The sample has fewer than 300,000 clones, 80% to 95% seen once. Cohort 3 donors were reported recovered after two negative PCRs, clearance, or symptom resolution. The sample was PBMCs or T cells enriched from blood (not recorded which). This TCR was sampled from a woman aged 25-40 years who had recovered from COVID-19. J is TRBJ2-1 and V is TRBV9; D uncertain. CDR3 bases: TGTGCCAGCAGCGTAGGGCAGGTAAATGAGCAGTTCTTC. This sequence encodes CASSVGQVNEQFF. Based on the CDR3 plus reference TRBV9 and TRBJ2-1, the full variable domain is DSGVTQTPKHLITATGQRVTLRCSPRSGDLSVYWYQQSLDQGLQFLIQYYNGEERAKGNILERFSAQQFPDLHSELNLSSLELGDSALYFCASSVGQVNEQFFGPGTRLTVL.